The clone carrying this TCR beta chain was counted ten times or more. Unsorted libraries used 2 million PBMCs kept at -80 degrees C. This specimen comes from a study of neurological immune-mediated disorders. A 10-nucleotide random UMI tagged transcripts in template-switch 5'RACE cDNA synthesis. A single run covered 15-18 subjects with over 170 million TCR-beta sequences. TCRdb reanalysed the 5' RACE reads using MiXCR and keeps one entry per CDR3 protein. The sample includes around 48,000 distinct CDR3 sequences, 10% seen only once; the top ten take around 21%. In germline, CDR1 is ENHRY, CDR2 SYGVKD. V was shortened by 11 bases and J by 5 bases, with 12 bases between the two germline ends. The CDR3 spans 12 residues.

Sequenced sample: PBMCs. This sequence joins TRBV10-3 and TRBJ2-2; D not resolved. This clonotype originated in a woman aged 40-49 years with HTLV-1-associated myelopathy (HAM/TSP). The CDR3 sequence: CALQTLTGELFF. The DNA for the CDR3 is TGTGCCCTCCAGACTTTAACCGGGGAGCTGTTTTTT.